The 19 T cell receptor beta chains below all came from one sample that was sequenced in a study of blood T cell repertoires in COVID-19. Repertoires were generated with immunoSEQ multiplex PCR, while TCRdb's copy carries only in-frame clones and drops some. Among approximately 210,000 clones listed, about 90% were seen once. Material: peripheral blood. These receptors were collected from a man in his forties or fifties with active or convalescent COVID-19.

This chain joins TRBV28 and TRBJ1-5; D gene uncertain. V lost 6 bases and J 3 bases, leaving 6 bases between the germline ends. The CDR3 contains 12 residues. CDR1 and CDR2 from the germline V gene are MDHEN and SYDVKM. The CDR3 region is CASRTPNQPQHF. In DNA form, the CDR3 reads TGTGCCAGCAGAACTCCCAATCAGCCCCAGCATTTT. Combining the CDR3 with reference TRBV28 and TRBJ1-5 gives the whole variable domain DVKVTQSSRYLVKRTGEKVFLECVQDMDHENMFWYRQDPGLGLRLIYFSYDVKMKEKGDIPEGYSVSREKKERFSLILESASTNQTSMYLCASRTPNQPQHFGDGTRLSIL.

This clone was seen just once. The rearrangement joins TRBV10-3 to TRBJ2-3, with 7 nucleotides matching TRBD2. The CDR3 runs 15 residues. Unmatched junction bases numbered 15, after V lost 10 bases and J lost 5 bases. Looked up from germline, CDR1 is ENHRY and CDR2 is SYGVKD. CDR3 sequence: CANKGAGTLGDTQYF. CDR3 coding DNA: TGTGCCAACAAGGGAGCGGGGACCCTCGGAGATACGCAGTATTTT.

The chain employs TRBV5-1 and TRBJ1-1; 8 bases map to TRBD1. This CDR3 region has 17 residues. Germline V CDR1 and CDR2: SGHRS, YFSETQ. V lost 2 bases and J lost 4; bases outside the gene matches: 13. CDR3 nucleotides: TGCGCCAGCAGCTTCCAGGGCCTAGGAGACAGGGGCACTGAAGCTTTCTTT. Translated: CASSFQGLGDRGTEAFF.

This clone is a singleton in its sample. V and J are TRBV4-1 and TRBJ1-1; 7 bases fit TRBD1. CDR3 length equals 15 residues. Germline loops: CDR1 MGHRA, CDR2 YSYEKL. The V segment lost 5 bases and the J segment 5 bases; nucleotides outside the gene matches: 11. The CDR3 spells CASSKPQGGRTEAFF. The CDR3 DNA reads TGCGCCAGCAGCAAACCGCAGGGGGGAAGAACTGAAGCTTTCTTT.

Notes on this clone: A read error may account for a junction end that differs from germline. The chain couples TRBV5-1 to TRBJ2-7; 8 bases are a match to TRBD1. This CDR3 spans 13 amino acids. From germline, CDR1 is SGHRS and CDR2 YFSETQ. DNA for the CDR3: TGCGCCAGCAGCTTGGTTGGTATTGGACAGGGACTTTTC. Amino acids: CASSLVGIGQGLF.

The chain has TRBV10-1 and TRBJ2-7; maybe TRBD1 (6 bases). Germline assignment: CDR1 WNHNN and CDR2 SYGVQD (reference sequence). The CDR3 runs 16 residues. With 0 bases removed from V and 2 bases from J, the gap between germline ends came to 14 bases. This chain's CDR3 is CASSESGGALAYEQYF. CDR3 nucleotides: TGCGCCAGCAGTGAGTCAGGGGGAGCTCTAGCCTACGAGCAGTACTTC.

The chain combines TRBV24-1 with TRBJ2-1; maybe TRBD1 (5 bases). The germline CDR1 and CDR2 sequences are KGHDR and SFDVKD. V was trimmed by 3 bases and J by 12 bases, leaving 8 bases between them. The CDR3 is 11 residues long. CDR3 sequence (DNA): TGTGCCACCAGTGATGGAAGGGGGCAGTTCTTC. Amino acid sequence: CATSDGRGQFF.

CDR3 in DNA: TGTGCCAGCAGTTACTCGGACAGGGATTACGCTGGAAACACCATATATTTT. Its protein product is CASSYSDRDYAGNTIYF. The V call is TRBV6-2 or TRBV6-3, the J call TRBJ1-3; 8 bases map to TRBD1. The CDR3 extends over 17 amino acids. V was clipped by 0 bases and J by 2 bases; unmatched bases: 6. From germline, CDR1 is MNHEY and CDR2 SVGEGT.

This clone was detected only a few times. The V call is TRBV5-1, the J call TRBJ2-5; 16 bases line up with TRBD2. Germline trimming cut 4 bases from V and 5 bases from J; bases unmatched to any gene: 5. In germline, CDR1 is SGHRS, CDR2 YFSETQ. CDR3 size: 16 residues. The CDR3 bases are TGCGCCAGCAGCGGACGGGGACTAGCGGGAGGGGAGACCCAGTACTTC. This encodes CASSGRGLAGGETQYF.

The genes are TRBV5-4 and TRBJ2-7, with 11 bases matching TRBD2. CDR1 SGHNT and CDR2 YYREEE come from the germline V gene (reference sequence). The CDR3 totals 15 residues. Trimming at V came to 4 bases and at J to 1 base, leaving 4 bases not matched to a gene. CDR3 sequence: CASSLGLAESYEQYF. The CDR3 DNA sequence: TGTGCCAGCAGCCTGGGACTAGCGGAATCCTACGAGCAGTACTTC. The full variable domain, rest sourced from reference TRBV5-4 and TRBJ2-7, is ETGVTQSPTHLIKTRGQQVTLRCSSQSGHNTVSWYQQALGQGPQFIFQYYREEENGRGNFPPRFSGLQFPNYSSELNVNALELDDSALYLCASSLGLAESYEQYFGPGTRLTVT.

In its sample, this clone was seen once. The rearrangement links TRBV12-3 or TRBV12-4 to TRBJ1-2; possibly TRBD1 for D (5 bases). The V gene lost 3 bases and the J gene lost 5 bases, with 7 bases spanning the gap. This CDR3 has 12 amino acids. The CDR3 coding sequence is TGTGCCAGCAGTTTGCAGGGATATGGCTACACCTTC. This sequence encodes CASSLQGYGYTF.

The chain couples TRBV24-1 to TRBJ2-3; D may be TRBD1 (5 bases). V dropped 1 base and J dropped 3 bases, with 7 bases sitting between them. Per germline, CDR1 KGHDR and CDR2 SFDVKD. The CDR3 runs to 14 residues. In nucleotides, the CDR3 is TGTGCCACCAGTGATTTTAGGGGAACAGATACGCAGTATTTT. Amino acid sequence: CATSDFRGTDTQYF.

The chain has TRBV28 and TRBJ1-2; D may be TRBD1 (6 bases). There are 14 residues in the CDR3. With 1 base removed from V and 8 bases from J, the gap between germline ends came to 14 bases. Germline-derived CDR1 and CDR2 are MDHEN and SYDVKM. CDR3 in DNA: TGTGCCAGCAGTTTATCTCGGGGGGCGCGGGGCTACACCTTC. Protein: CASSLSRGARGYTF.

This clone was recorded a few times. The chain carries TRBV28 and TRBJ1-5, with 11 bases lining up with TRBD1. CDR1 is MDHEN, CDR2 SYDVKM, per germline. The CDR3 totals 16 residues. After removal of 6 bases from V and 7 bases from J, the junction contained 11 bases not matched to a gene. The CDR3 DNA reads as TGTGCCAGCAGCCCAATGGGCAGGGACAGGGGGCAGCCCCAGCATTTT. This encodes CASSPMGRDRGQPQHF.

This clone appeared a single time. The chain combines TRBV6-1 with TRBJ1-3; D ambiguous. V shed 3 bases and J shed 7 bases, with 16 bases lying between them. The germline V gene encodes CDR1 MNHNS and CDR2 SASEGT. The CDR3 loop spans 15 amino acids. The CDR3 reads CASSESNSNSNTIYF. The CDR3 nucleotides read TGTGCCAGCAGTGAGAGTAACAGCAACAGTAACACCATATATTTT.

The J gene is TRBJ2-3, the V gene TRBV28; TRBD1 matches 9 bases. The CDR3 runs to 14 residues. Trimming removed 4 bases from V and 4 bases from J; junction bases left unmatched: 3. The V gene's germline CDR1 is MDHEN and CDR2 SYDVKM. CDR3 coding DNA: TGTGCCAGCAGTTGGGACAGGGATGCAGATACGCAGTATTTT. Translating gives CASSWDRDADTQYF.

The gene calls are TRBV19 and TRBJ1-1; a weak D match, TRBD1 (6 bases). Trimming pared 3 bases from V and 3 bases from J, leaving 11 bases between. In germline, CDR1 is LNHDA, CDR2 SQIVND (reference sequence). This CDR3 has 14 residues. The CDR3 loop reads CASSIRGADTEAFF. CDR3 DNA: TGTGCCAGTAGTATTCGGGGGGCGGACACTGAAGCTTTCTTT.

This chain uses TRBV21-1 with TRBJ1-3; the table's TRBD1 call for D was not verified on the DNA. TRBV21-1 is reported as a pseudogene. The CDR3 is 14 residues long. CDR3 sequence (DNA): TGTGCCACCCCTACAGGGCACTCTGGAAACACCATATATTTT. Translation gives CATPTGHSGNTIYF.

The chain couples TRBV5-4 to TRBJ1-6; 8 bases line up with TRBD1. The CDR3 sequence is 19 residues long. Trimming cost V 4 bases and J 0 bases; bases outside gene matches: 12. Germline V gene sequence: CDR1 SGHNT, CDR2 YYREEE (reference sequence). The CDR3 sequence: CASSRGTGRQSSYNSPLHF. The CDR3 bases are TGTGCCAGCAGCCGCGGGACAGGCCGACAAAGCTCCTATAATTCACCCCTCCACTTT.